This TCR beta chain was found in a study of neurological immune-mediated disorders. Germline CDR1 is ENHRY and CDR2 is SYGVKD. Trimming removed 6 bases from V and 3 bases from J, with 9 bases in between. This CDR3 spans 12 amino acids. Each CDR3 protein is one row after TCRdb ran MiXCR on the 5' RACE reads. Of just over 30,000 distinct CDR3 sequences detected, over 3.5% appear once; the ten largest clones hold about 23%. Many counts were recorded for this clonotype. Sequencing used CD4+ T cells from blood. The TCR originated in a middle-aged woman in good health. The V and J genes are TRBV10-3 and TRBJ2-7, with D possibly matching TRBD1 (6 bases). The CDR3 DNA is TGTGCCATCAGCCTGGACAGCTACGAGCAGTACTTC. Its translation is CAISLDSYEQYF.